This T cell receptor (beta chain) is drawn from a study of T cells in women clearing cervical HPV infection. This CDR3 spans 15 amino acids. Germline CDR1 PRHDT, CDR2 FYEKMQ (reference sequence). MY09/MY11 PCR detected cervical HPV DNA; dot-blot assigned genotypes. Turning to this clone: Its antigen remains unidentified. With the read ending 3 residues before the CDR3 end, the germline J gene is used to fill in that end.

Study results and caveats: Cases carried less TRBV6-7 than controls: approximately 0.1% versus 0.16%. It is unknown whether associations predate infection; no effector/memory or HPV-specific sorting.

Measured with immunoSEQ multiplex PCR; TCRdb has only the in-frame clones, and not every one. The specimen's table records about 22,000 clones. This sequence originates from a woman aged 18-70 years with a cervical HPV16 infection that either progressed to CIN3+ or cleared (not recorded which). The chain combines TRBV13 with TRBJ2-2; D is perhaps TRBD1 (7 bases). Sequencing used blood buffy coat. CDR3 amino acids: CASRATGEVSEKLFF. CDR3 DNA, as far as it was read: TGTGCCAGCAGAGCAACAGGGGAGGTTAGCGAAAAG.